This T cell receptor beta chain was retrieved from a study of T cells after posttransplantation cyclophosphamide. Profiling relied on immunoSEQ multiplex PCR, and the TCRdb table lists in-frame clones only, not all of them. The table shows roughly 32,000 clones, with around 90% occurring only once. Comment on this clone: As yet, its antigen is unknown.

The J segment lost 6 bases and the V segment lost 0 bases, leaving 6 bases of the junction unmatched. The germline V gene encodes CDR1 SGHRS and CDR2 YFSETQ. There are 15 residues in the CDR3. Cells defined as naive were viable CD3+CD4+ or CD3+CD8+ and CCR7+CD45RA+CD45RO-CD95-CD27+CD28+. On the day of bone marrow donation, the related graft donor provided peripheral blood. Study-wide results and caveats: Donor-recipient repertoire similarity was low at 1-2 months, rising over year one. After PTCy, TRB diversity resembled that of CNI/methotrexate controls. Skin or GI-infiltrating T cells shared few TRB sequences with blood.

The material sequenced was naive CD4+ T cells sorted from PBMCs. This TCR was sampled from a woman aged 60-70 years in good health, CMV-negative, and a related stem cell transplant donor. The chain recombines TRBV5-1 with TRBJ1-2, with TRBD1 matching 9 bases. The CDR3 DNA reads as TGCGCCAGCAGCTTGGCACGGACAGGGGTAAATGGCTACACCTTC. Translating gives CASSLARTGVNGYTF.